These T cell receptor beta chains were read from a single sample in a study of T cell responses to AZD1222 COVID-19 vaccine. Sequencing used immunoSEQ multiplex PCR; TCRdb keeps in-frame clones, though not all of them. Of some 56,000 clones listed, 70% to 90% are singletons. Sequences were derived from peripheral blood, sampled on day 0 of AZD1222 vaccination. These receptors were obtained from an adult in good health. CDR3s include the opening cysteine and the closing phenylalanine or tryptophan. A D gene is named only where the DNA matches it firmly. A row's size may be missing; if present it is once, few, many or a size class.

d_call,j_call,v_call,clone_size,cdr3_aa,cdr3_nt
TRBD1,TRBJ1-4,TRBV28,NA,CASSQQGAASGKLFF,TGTGCCAGCAGCCAACAGGGGGCGGCATCCGGAAAACTGTTTTTT
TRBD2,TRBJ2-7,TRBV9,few,CASSVEASGGPLYEQYF,TGTGCCAGCAGCGTAGAGGCTAGCGGGGGCCCCCTCTACGAGCAGTACTTC
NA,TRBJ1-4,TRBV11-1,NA,CASSLADRGDEKLFF,TGTGCCAGCAGCTTAGCGGACCGGGGGGATGAAAAACTGTTTTTT
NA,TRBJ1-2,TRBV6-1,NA,CASSDTGFGGYTF,TGTGCCAGCAGTGACACGGGTTTCGGAGGCTACACCTTC
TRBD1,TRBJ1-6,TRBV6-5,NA,CATRQGANSPLHF,TGTGCCACAAGACAGGGGGCGAATTCACCCCTCCACTTT
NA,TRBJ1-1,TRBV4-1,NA,CASSQGQNSRGAFF,TGCGCCAGCAGCCAAGGACAGAACTCCAGGGGAGCTTTCTTT
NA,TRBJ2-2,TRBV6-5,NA,CASTRTANTGELFF,TGTGCCAGCACGAGGACAGCGAACACCGGGGAGCTGTTTTTT
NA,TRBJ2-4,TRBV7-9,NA,CASSLIRELAKNIQYF,TGTGCCAGCAGCTTGATCAGGGAGCTCGCCAAAAACATTCAGTACTTC
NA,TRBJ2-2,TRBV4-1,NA,CASSLLASTGELFF,TGCGCCAGCAGCCTCCTCGCAAGCACCGGGGAGCTGTTTTTT
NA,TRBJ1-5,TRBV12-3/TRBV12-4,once,CASSEGTPPQHF,TGTGCCAGCAGCGAAGGGACACCGCCCCAGCATTTT
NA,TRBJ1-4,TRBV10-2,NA,CASNPGSNEKLFF,TGCGCCAGCAACCCAGGGAGCAATGAAAAACTGTTTTTT
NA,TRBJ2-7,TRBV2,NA,CASSNTYEQYF,TGTGCCAGCAGTAACACCTACGAGCAGTACTTC
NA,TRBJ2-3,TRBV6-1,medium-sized,CASSEAGGISTDTQYF,TGTGCCAGCAGTGAAGCCGGAGGGATTAGCACAGATACGCAGTATTTT
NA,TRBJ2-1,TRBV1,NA,CNRSRGVYNEQFF,TGCAACCGTTCTAGGGGGGTCTACAATGAGCAGTTCTTC
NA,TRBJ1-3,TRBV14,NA,CASSLLTGRSGNTIYF,TGTGCCAGCAGCCTCCTGACAGGCCGCTCTGGAAACACCATATATTTT
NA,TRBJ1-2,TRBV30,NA,CASTHFGARGYGYTF,TGTGCCTCGACCCACTTCGGGGCTAGGGGCTATGGCTACACCTTC
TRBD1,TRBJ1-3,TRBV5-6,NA,CASSLGQGYTIYF,TGTGCCAGCAGCTTGGGACAGGGGTACACCATATATTTT
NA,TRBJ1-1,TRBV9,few,CASSVGGRGDEAFF,TGTGCCAGCAGCGTAGGTGGCAGGGGAGATGAAGCTTTCTTT
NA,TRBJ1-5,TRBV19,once,CASSYFRESQPQHF,TGTGCCAGTAGCTACTTCAGGGAGAGTCAGCCCCAGCATTTT
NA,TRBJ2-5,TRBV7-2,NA,CASSLMFGTQYF,TGTGCCAGCAGCTTAATGTTTGGGACCCAGTACTTC
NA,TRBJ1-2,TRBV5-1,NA,CASSPDGGYGYTF,TGCGCCAGCAGCCCCGACGGGGGCTATGGCTACACCTTC
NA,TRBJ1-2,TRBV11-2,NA,CASSLDHELAGANYGYTF,TGTGCCAGCAGCTTAGATCATGAGCTAGCAGGGGCTAACTATGGCTACACCTTC
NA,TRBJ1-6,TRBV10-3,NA,CAISDRQVPNSPLHF,TGTGCCATCAGTGACCGACAAGTGCCTAATTCACCCCTCCACTTT
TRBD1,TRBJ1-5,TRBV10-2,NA,CASSESDRGHQPQHF,TGCGCCAGCAGTGAGTCGGACAGGGGCCATCAGCCCCAGCATTTT
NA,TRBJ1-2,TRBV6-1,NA,CASSEETGSENGYTF,TGTGCCAGCAGTGAAGAAACAGGGTCTGAGAATGGCTACACCTTC
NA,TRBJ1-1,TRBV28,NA,CASSLRLRQKSMNTEAFF,TGTGCCAGCAGTTTACGCTTGAGGCAGAAAAGTATGAACACTGAAGCTTTCTTT
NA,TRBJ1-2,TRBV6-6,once,CASSYLAGGYTF,TGTGCCAGCAGTTACTTGGCCGGTGGCTACACCTTC
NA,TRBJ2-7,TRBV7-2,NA,CASSRGVTLISYEQYF,TGTGCCAGCAGCCGGGGAGTAACATTGATCTCCTACGAGCAGTACTTC
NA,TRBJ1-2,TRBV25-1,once,CASSETGYGYTF,TGTGCCAGCAGTGAGACAGGCTATGGCTACACCTTC